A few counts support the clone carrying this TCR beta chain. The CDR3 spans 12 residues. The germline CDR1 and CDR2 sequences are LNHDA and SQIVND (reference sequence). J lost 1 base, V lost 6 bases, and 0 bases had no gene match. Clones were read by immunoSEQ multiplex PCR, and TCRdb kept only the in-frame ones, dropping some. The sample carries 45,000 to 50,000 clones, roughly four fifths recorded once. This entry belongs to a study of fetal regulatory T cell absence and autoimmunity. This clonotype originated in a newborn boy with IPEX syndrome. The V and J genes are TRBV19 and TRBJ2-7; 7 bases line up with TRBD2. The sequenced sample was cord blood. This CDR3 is CASSGGSYEQYF. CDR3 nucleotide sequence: TGTGCCAGTAGCGGGGGGTCCTACGAGCAGTACTTC.